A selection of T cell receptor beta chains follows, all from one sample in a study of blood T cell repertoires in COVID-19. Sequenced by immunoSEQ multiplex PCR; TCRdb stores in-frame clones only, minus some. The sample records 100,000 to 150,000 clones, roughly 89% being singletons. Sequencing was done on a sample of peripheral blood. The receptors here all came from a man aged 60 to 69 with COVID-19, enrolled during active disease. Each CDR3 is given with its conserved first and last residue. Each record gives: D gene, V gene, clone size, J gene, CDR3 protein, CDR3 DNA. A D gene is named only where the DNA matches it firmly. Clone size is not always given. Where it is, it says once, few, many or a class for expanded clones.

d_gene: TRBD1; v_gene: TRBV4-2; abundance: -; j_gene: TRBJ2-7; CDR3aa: CASSQVGRTGDYEQYF; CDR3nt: TGTGCCAGCAGCCAAGTAGGACGGACAGGGGACTACGAGCAGTACTTC
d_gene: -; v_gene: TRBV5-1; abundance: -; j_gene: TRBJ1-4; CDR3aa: CASSLDGTLPEKLFF; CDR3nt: TGCGCCAGCAGCTTAGACGGGACACTACCTGAAAAACTGTTTTTT
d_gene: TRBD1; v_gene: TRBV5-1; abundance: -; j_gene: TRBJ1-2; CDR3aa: CASSPGQGGYYGYTF; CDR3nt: TGCGCCAGCAGCCCAGGACAGGGGGGATACTATGGCTACACCTTC
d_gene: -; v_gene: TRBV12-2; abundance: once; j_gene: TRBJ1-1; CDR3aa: CASGTSTEAFF; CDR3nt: TGTGCAAGTGGGACTTCCACTGAAGCTTTCTTT
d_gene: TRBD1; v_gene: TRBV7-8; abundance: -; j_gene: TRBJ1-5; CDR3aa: CASSLSRGYRGVNQPQHF; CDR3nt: TGTGCCAGCAGCTTATCTCGGGGATACAGGGGCGTGAATCAGCCCCAGCATTTT
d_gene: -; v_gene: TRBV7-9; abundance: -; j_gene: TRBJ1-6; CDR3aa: CASSLSQNSPLHF; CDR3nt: TGTGCCAGCAGCTTGTCACAGAATTCACCCCTCCACTTT
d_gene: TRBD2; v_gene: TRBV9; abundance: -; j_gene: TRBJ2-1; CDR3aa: CASSVAIVAGGEQFF; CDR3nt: TGTGCCAGCAGCGTAGCTATCGTGGCGGGGGGTGAGCAGTTCTTC
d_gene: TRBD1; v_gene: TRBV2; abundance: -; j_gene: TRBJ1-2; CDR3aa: CASRGLRTGVYGYTF; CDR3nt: TGTGCCAGCAGAGGTCTAAGGACAGGGGTCTATGGCTACACCTTC
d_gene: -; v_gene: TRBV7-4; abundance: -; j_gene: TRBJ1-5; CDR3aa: CASPGGMGQPQHF; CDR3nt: TGTGCCAGCCCGGGGGGGATGGGTCAGCCCCAGCATTTT
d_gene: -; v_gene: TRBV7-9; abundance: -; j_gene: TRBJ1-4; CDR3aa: CASILTGSTEKLFF; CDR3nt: TGTGCCAGCATCCTAACAGGGTCAACTGAAAAACTGTTTTTT
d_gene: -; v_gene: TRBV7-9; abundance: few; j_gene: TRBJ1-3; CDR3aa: CASSLVARVFGNTIYF; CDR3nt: TGTGCCAGCAGCTTAGTCGCCAGGGTTTTTGGAAACACCATATATTTT
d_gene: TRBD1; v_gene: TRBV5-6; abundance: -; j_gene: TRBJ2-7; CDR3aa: CASSLAWEQGYAQYF; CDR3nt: TGTGCCAGCAGCCTGGCATGGGAACAGGGGTACGCGCAGTACTTC
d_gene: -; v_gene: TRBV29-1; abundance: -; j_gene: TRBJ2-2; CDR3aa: CSVRGAGTGELFF; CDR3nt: TGCAGCGTTCGGGGGGCGGGAACCGGGGAGCTGTTTTTT
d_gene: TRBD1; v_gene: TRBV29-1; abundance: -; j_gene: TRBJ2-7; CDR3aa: CSVVDRGNEQYF; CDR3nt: TGCAGCGTAGTAGACAGGGGTAACGAGCAGTACTTC
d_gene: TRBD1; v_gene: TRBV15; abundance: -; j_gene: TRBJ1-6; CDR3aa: CATRKFTGDDSPLHF; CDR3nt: TGTGCCACCAGAAAGTTCACAGGGGATGATTCACCCCTCCACTTT
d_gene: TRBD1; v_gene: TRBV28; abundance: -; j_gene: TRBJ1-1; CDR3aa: CASSSGQGALGAFF; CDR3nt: TGTGCCAGCAGTTCAGGACAGGGGGCCTTAGGTGCTTTCTTT
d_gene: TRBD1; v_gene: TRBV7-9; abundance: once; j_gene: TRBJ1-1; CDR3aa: CASSLRGTASMNTEAFF; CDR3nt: TGTGCCAGCAGCTTAAGGGGGACAGCTTCCATGAACACTGAAGCTTTCTTT
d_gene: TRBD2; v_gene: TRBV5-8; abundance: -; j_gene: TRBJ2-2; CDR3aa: CASSFQLAGWTGELFF; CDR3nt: TGTGCCAGCAGCTTCCAACTAGCGGGGTGGACCGGGGAGCTGTTTTTT
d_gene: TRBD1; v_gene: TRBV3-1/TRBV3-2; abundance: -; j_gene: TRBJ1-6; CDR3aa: CASSFTRDRNSPLHF; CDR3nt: TGTGCCAGCAGCTTTACTCGGGACAGAAATTCACCCCTCCACTTT
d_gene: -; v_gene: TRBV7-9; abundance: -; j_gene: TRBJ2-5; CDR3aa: CASSTGETQYF; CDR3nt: TGTGCCAGCAGCACAGGAGAGACCCAGTACTTC
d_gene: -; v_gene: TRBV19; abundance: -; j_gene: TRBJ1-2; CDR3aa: CASSKDSPSYGYTF; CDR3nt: TGTGCCAGTAGTAAGGACAGTCCGAGCTATGGCTACACCTTC
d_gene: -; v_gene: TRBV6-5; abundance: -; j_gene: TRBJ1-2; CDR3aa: CASSYGSSGNGYTF; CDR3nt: TGTGCCAGCAGTTACGGTTCCTCAGGGAATGGCTACACCTTC
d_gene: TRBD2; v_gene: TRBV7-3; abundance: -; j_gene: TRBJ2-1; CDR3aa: CASSETSGGYNEQFF; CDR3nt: TGTGCCAGCAGCGAGACTAGCGGGGGCTACAATGAGCAGTTCTTC
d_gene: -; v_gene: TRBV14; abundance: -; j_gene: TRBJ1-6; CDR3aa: CASSRQAGSHSPLHF; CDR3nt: TGTGCCAGCAGCCGACAGGCCGGTTCCCATTCACCCCTCCACTTT
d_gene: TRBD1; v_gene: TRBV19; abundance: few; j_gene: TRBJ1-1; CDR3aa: CASSINTGGMNTEAFF; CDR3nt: TGTGCCAGTAGTATTAATACAGGGGGCATGAACACTGAAGCTTTCTTT
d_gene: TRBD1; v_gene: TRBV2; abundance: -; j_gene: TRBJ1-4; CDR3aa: CASTGGTNEKLFF; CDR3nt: TGTGCCAGCACAGGGGGAACTAATGAAAAACTGTTTTTT
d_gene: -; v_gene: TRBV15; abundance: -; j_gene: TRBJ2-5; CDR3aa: CATSDPSQALETQYF; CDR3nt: TGTGCCACCAGCGACCCTTCCCAGGCTTTGGAGACCCAGTACTTC
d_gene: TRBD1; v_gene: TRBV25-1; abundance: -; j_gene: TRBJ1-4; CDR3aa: CASSAGTGGLSNEKLFF; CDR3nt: TGTGCCAGCAGTGCCGGGACAGGGGGCTTGTCTAATGAAAAACTGTTTTTT
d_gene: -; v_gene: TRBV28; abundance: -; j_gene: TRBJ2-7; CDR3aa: CASSLVVGDTYEQYF; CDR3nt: TGTGCCAGCAGTTTAGTCGTAGGGGATACCTACGAGCAGTACTTC
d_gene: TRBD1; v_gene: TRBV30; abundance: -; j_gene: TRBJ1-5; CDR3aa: CAWSLAAGGNNQPQHF; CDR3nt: TGTGCCTGGAGTCTAGCAGCAGGGGGCAACAATCAGCCCCAGCATTTT
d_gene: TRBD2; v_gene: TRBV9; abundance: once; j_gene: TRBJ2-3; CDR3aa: CASSSTGASGANTDTQYF; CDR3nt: TGTGCCAGCAGCTCAACTGGGGCTAGCGGGGCCAACACAGATACGCAGTATTTT
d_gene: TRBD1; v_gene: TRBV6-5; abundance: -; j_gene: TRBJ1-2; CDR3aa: CASSYSATGDGYTF; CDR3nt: TGTGCCAGCAGTTACTCTGCTACAGGGGATGGCTACACCTTC
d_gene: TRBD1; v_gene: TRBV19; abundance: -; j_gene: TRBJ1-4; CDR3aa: CASSVQGIDEKLFF; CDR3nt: TGTGCCAGTAGTGTACAGGGGATTGATGAAAAACTGTTTTTT
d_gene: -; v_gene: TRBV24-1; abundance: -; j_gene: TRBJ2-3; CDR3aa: CATAPTGLSTDTRYF; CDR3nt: TGTGCCACCGCCCCCACAGGGTTGAGCACAGATACGCGGTATTTT
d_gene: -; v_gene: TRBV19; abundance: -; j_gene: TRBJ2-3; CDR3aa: CASSVGHRVGSDTQYF; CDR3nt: TGTGCCAGTAGTGTCGGACACAGGGTGGGATCAGATACGCAGTATTTT
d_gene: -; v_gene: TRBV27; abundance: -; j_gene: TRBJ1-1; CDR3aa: CASSFGGNTEAFF; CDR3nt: TGTGCCAGCAGTTTCGGCGGGAACACTGAAGCTTTCTTT
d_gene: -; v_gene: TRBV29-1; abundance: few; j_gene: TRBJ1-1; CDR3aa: CSVEPGNTEAFF; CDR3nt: TGCAGCGTTGAACCCGGGAACACTGAAGCTTTCTTT
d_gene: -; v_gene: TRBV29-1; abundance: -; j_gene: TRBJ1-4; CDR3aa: CSVVGQGNEKLFF; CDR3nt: TGCAGCGTTGTAGGGCAGGGTAATGAAAAACTGTTTTTT
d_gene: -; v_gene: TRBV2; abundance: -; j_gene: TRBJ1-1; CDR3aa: CASTQRAEVVNTEAFF; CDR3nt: TGTGCCAGCACCCAGCGCGCGGAGGTGGTGAACACTGAAGCTTTCTTT
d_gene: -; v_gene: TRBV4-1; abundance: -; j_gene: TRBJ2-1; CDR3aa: CASSPAGQSSYNEQFF; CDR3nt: TGCGCCAGCAGCCCGGCGGGACAGAGCTCCTACAATGAGCAGTTCTTC
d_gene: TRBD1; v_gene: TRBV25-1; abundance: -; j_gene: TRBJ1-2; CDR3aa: CASSRGGLRGYTF; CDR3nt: TGTGCCAGCAGTAGAGGGGGCTTGAGGGGCTACACCTTC
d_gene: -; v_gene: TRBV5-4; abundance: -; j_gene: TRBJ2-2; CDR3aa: CASRLTRGGLNTGELFF; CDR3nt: TGTGCCAGCAGACTCACTAGGGGGGGCTTGAACACCGGGGAGCTGTTTTTT
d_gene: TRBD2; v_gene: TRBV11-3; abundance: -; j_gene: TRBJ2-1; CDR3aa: CASSQLAGATIGNEQFF; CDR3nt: TGTGCCAGCAGCCAACTAGCGGGGGCCACAATCGGTAATGAGCAGTTCTTC
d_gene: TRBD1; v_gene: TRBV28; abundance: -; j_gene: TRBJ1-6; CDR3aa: CASSLAGGPYNSPLHF; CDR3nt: TGTGCCAGCAGCTTGGCAGGGGGGCCCTATAATTCACCCCTCCACTTT
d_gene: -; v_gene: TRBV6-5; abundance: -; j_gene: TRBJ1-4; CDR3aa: CASRATGTTNEKLFF; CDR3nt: TGTGCCAGCAGAGCTACAGGGACAACTAATGAAAAACTGTTTTTT
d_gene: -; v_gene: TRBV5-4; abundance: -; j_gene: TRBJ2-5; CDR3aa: CASSLAVAGDETQYF; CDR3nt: TGTGCCAGCAGCTTGGCCGTGGCAGGTGACGAGACCCAGTACTTC
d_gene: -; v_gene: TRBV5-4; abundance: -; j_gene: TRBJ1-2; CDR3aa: CASSSRGNYGYTF; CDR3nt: TGTGCCAGCAGCTCCAGGGGAAACTATGGCTACACCTTC
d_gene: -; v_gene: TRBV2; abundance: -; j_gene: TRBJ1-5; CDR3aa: CASSERQNQPQHF; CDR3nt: TGTGCCAGCAGTGAACGACAGAATCAGCCCCAGCATTTT
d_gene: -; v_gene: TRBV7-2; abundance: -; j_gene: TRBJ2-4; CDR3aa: CASSIDSLAKNIQYF; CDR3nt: TGTGCCAGCAGCATAGACTCCTTAGCCAAAAACATTCAGTACTTC
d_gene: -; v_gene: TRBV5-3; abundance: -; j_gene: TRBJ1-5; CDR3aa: CARSPRRPQHF; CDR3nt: TGTGCCAGAAGCCCGCGAAGGCCCCAGCATTTT
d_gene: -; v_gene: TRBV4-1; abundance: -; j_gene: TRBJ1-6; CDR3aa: CASSQERTGVPLHF; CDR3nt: TGCGCCAGCAGCCAAGAAAGAACCGGGGTACCCCTCCACTTT
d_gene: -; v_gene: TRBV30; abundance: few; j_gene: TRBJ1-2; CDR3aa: CAWSAGVNYGYTF; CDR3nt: TGTGCCTGGAGTGCGGGGGTTAACTATGGCTACACCTTC
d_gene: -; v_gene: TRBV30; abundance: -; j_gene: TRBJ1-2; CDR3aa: CAWSSRGVEGYTF; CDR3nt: TGTGCCTGGAGTAGCAGGGGAGTGGAAGGCTACACCTTC